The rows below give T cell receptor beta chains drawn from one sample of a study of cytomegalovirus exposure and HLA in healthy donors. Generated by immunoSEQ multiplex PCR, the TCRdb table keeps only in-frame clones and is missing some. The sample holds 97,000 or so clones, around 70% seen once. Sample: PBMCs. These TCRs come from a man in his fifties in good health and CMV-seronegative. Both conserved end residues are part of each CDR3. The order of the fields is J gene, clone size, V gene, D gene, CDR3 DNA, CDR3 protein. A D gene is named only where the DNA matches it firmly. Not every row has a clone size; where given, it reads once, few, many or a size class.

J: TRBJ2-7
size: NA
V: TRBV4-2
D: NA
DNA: TGTGCCAGCAGCCAACGAGGGCCCGCCTACGAGCAGTACTTC
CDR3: CASSQRGPAYEQYF

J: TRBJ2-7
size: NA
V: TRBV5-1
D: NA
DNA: TGCGCCAGCAGCTTGGCGCCGCAGGCCTACGAGCAGTACTTC
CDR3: CASSLAPQAYEQYF

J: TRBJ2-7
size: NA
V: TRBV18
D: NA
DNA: TGTGCCAGCTCACCGATGGTAGGGGACGAGCAGTACTTC
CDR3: CASSPMVGDEQYF

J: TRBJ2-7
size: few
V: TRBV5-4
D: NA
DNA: TGTGCCAGCAGCACGACTAGTAACGAGCAGTACTTC
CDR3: CASSTTSNEQYF

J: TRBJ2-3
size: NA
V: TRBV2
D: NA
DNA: TGTGCCAGCAGGGGGAGAGATTTCACAGATACGCAGTATTTT
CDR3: CASRGRDFTDTQYF

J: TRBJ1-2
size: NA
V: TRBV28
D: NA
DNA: TGTGCCAGCAGTAGTCAGATTGATGGCTACACCTTC
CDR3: CASSSQIDGYTF

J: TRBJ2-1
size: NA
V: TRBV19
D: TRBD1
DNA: TGTGCCAGTAGTATAGGGACAGGGGCTTACAATGAGCAGTTCTTC
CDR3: CASSIGTGAYNEQFF

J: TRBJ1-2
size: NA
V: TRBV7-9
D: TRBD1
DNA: TGTGCCAGCAGCCGAGGGGGCGGGGATGGCTACACCTTC
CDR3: CASSRGGGDGYTF

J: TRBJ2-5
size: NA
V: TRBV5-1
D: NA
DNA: TGCGCCAGCAGCCCCGGCGGGCATAACCAAGAGACCCAGTACTTC
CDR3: CASSPGGHNQETQYF

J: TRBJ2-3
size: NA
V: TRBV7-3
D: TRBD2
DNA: TGTGCCAGCAGCCAAAACCCCAGCGGGATGAAGTGGGATACGCAGTATTTT
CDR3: CASSQNPSGMKWDTQYF

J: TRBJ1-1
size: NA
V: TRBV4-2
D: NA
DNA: TGTGCCAGCAGCCAGTACCAGGGGCTGAACACTGAAGCTTTCTTT
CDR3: CASSQYQGLNTEAFF

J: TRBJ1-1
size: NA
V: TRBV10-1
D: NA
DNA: TGCGCCAGCAGTGAGTCACAGGCCAGGGATGAAGCTTTCTTT
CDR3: CASSESQARDEAFF